Sequencing of this T cell receptor beta chain was carried out in a study of OX40 agonist ivuxolimab in advanced cancers. Study overall: Participants averaged 60 years of age (range roughly 20 to 90) and were 75% to 90% male. Partial responses were achieved by three patients, of whom one had hepatocellular carcinoma and two had cutaneous melanoma. Study-wide results and caveats: Clones of CD4+ and CD8+ blood T cells grew by week 6 at doses of 0.1 to 3.0 mg/kg.

Points on this clone: The antigen remains unidentified.

Assay used: immunoSEQ multiplex PCR; TCRdb lists only in-frame clones, some missing. The sample yields more than 80,000 clones, 90% to 95% seen once. The clonotype comes from an adult with an advanced solid tumor such as melanoma, head and neck, liver or kidney cancer. Specimen: CD4+ or CD8+ T cells sorted from blood, collected in a trial of the OX40 agonist ivuxolimab.

The CDR3, as DNA: TGCAGTAGCGGGAGGGCAGATACGCAGTATTTT. It codes for CSSGRADTQYF. This sequence joins TRBV20-1 and TRBJ2-3, with 10 bases lining up with TRBD2. CDR1 and CDR2 (germline): DFQATT, SNEGSKA (reference sequence). With 8 bases clipped from V and 4 bases from J, the junction kept 0 bases outside the gene matches. The CDR3 is made up of 11 amino acids.